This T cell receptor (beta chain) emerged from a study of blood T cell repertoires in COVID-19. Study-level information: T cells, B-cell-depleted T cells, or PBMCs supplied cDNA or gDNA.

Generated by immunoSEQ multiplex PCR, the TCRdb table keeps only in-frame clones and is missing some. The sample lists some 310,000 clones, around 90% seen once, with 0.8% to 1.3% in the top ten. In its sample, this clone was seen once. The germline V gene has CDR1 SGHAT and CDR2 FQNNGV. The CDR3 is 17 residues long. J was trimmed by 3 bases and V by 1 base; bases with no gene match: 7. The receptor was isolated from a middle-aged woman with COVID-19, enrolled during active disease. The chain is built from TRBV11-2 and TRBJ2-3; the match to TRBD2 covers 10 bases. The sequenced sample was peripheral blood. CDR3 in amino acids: CASSLAVLAGVTDTQYF. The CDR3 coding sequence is TGTGCCAGCAGCTTAGCGGTCCTAGCGGGGGTAACAGATACGCAGTATTTT.